Here is one T cell receptor beta chain with its context. This sample is part of a study of shared clonotypes between healthy human individuals. Naive CD8 cells, CD45RO-negative and positively selected for CCR7, excluded terminally differentiated effector memory CD45RA+ cells. V was clipped by 6 bases and J by 6 bases; unmatched bases: 21. CDR1 MNHEY and CDR2 SMNVEV come from the germline V gene (reference sequence). This CDR3 region has 20 residues. Here immunoSEQ multiplex PCR was the method, and the copy in TCRdb shows in-frame clones only, minus some. This table holds fewer than 850,000 clones, about 97% found once.

The sequenced sample was naive CD8+ T cells sorted from blood. This TCR was sampled from a young man in good health. V is TRBV27 and J is TRBJ2-2; 11 positions match TRBD2. The CDR3 sequence: CASRLADSSTSGSIAGELFF. The CDR3 bases are TGTGCCAGCAGACTTGCTGACAGCTCAACTAGCGGGAGTATCGCCGGGGAGCTGTTTTTT.